The 23 T cell receptor beta chains below come from one sample, sequenced in a study of T cells in tuberculosis. The repertoire was sequenced with immunoSEQ multiplex PCR; TCRdb's copy has only in-frame clones and lacks some. The sample holds around 26,000 clones, 85% to 95% seen once. Sample: PBMCs. These TCRs come from a donor aged 5 to 30 with latent tuberculosis or without tuberculosis infection. Some clones in this sample may be carry-over from other donors' samples.

The rearrangement uses TRBV5-1 and TRBJ2-7, with a tentative D call TRBD2 (5 bases). Germline CDR1 is SGHRS and CDR2 is YFSETQ. Deletions cut 0 bases from V and 2 bases from J, with 12 bases between. The CDR3 spans 15 residues. The CDR3 is CASSLGPAEAYEQYF. The CDR3 DNA follows: TGCGCCAGCAGCTTGGGGCCAGCGGAAGCCTACGAGCAGTACTTC.

The chain joins TRBV15 to TRBJ2-7; tentative D call: TRBD2 (5 bases). V lost 0 bases and J lost 9, with 9 bases in between. The CDR3 loop spans 12 amino acids. Germline CDR1 reads LNHNV; CDR2 reads YYDKDF (reference sequence). In nucleotides, the CDR3 is TGTGCCACCAGCAGAGACGTTCGGGGGCAGTACTTC. It is translated as CATSRDVRGQYF. Together with reference TRBV15 and TRBJ2-7, the CDR3 gives the full variable domain: DAMVIQNPRYQVTQFGKPVTLSCSQTLNHNVMYWYQQKSSQAPKLLFHYYDKDFNNEADTPDNFQSRRPNTSFCFLDIRSPGLGDTAMYLCATSRDVRGQYFGPGTRLTVT.

The chain links TRBV5-1 to TRBJ2-1; 8 nucleotides align to TRBD1. The CDR3 contains 15 residues. From germline, CDR1 is SGHRS and CDR2 YFSETQ. J lost 7 bases, V lost 0 bases, and 6 bases had no gene match. CDR3 sequence (DNA): TGCGCCAGCAGCTTGGTTCAGGGGGCGAGGAATGAGCAGTTCTTC. Translation gives CASSLVQGARNEQFF.

CDR3 DNA sequence: TGTGCCAGCAGTGCCCCCTGGGCAGGGCAAGACGAGCAGTACTTC. Its protein is CASSAPWAGQDEQYF. The rearrangement uses TRBV27 and TRBJ2-7, with a tentative D call TRBD1 (5 bases). The CDR3 runs to 15 residues. Trimming pared 5 bases from V and 5 bases from J, leaving 19 bases between. Germline-derived CDR1 and CDR2 are MNHEY and SMNVEV (reference sequence).

The chain employs TRBV6-4 and TRBJ2-5; TRBD1 matches 11 bases. The CDR3 spans 15 residues. Trimming cost V 7 bases and J 1 base; bases outside gene matches: 5. In germline, CDR1 is MRHNA, CDR2 SNTAGT. CDR3 amino acids: CASKRTGGSQETQYF. The DNA of the CDR3 is TGTGCCAGCAAGAGGACAGGGGGCTCCCAAGAGACCCAGTACTTC.

The chain combines TRBV18 with TRBJ2-1; TRBD2 agrees at 11 bases. This CDR3 is 15 amino acids long. Germline loops: CDR1 KGHSH, CDR2 LQKENI. The ends lost 3 bases at V and 5 bases at J; junction bases unmatched: 3. Written as DNA, the CDR3 is TGTGCCAGCTCACCTACTAGCGGGGGCGACAATGAGCAGTTCTTC. This translates into CASSPTSGGDNEQFF.

The rearrangement uses TRBV19 and TRBJ1-5; TRBD1 agrees at 7 bases. The CDR3 is made up of 17 amino acids. V trimming: 5 bases; J trimming: 4 bases; junction bases outside the gene matches: 14. Germline CDR1 is LNHDA and CDR2 is SQIVND (reference sequence). This CDR3 reads CASSARQGPLGNQPQHF. The DNA of the CDR3 is TGTGCCAGTAGTGCCCGACAGGGACCCTTAGGAAATCAGCCCCAGCATTTT.

This clone appeared once. V gene TRBV10-1 combines with J gene TRBJ2-7; 9 nucleotides match TRBD2. The CDR3 covers 15 residues. Unmatched junction bases numbered 5, after V lost 0 bases and J lost 5 bases. Germline V gene sequence: CDR1 WNHNN, CDR2 SYGVQD (reference sequence). CDR3 amino acids: CASSESSGSLNEQYF. CDR3 DNA: TGCGCCAGCAGTGAGTCTAGCGGGAGTCTAAACGAGCAGTACTTC.

This chain joins TRBV4-3 and TRBJ1-1; D is unclear. This CDR3 comprises 14 residues. Germline lookup yields CDR1 LGHNA and CDR2 YSLEER. With 3 bases removed from V and 2 bases from J, the gap between germline ends came to 10 bases. CDR3 in amino acids: CASSQELPNTEAFF. The CDR3 coding sequence is TGCGCCAGCAGCCAGGAGCTACCTAACACTGAAGCTTTCTTT.

This chain connects TRBV21-1 to TRBJ2-7; the DNA was not compared with TRBD1, the D call given in the table. TRBV21-1 is labeled a pseudogene. This CDR3 contains 12 residues. The DNA of the CDR3 is TGTGCCAGCAGCGGACAGGTCTACGAGCAGTACTTC. Protein: CASSGQVYEQYF.

The chain uses TRBV27 and TRBJ1-1, with a tentative D call TRBD1 (6 bases). Germline V gives CDR1 MNHEY, CDR2 SMNVEV (reference sequence). This CDR3 has 13 residues. V shed 7 bases and J shed 11 bases, with 20 bases lying between them. The DNA for the CDR3 is TGTGCCAGCACCAGCGGGGGCGGGTCTCTGGCTTTCTTT. It specifies CASTSGGGSLAFF.

The chain carries TRBV2 and TRBJ1-6; TRBD1 aligns across 7 bases. V lost 6 bases and J lost 3; bases outside the gene matches: 2. Germline V gene sequence: CDR1 SNHLY, CDR2 FYNNEI. This CDR3 contains 14 residues. CDR3: CASRRDSYNSPLHF. DNA for the CDR3: TGTGCCAGCAGAAGGGACAGCTATAATTCACCCCTCCACTTT.

The J gene is TRBJ1-2, the V gene TRBV6-1; TRBD1 agrees at 8 bases. The V gene end was trimmed by 3 bases and the J gene end by 4 bases; junction bases not matched to a gene: 4. The CDR3 extends over 14 amino acids. Per the germline V gene, CDR1 is MNHNS and CDR2 is SASEGT. The CDR3 loop reads CASSDRGQGYGYTF. As DNA, the CDR3 is TGTGCCAGCAGTGACCGCGGACAGGGCTATGGCTACACCTTC.

The chain joins TRBV4-3 to TRBJ2-6; the D gene is possibly TRBD1 (6 bases). Between the trimmed V and J ends, which lost 0 bases and 3 bases, there was a span of 12 bases. The CDR3 is made up of 17 amino acids. The germline V gene encodes CDR1 LGHNA and CDR2 YSLEER. This CDR3 reads CASSQESTGLGANVLTF. DNA of the CDR3: TGCGCCAGCAGCCAAGAGTCAACAGGGCTTGGGGCCAACGTCCTGACTTTC.

Concerning this clone itself: The identical CDR3 is also encoded by other nucleotide sequences in the sample. J is TRBJ2-7 and V is TRBV5-6; D remains ambiguous. In germline, CDR1 is SGHDT, CDR2 YYEEEE. Trimming left V 0 bases short and J 1 base short, with 5 bases between. The CDR3 is 13 amino acids. The CDR3, as DNA: TGTGCCAGCAGCTTGGGACAATCCTACGAGCAGTACTTC. This codes for CASSLGQSYEQYF.

This chain uses TRBV7-9 with TRBJ2-5, with 10 bases aligning to TRBD1. Germline loops: CDR1 SEHNR, CDR2 FQNEAQ (reference sequence). This CDR3 spans 13 amino acids. The J segment lost 4 bases and the V segment lost 5 bases, leaving 1 base of the junction unmatched. CDR3 bases: TGTGCCAGCAGCCGGGACAGGGGAGAGACCCAGTACTTC. Its protein product is CASSRDRGETQYF. Filled out from reference TRBV7-9 and TRBJ2-5, the complete variable domain reads DTGVSQNPRHKITKRGQNVTFRCDPISEHNRLYWYRQTLGQGPEFLTYFQNEAQLEKSRLLSDRFSAERPKGSFSTLEIQRTEQGDSAMYLCASSRDRGETQYFGPGTRLLVL.

This sequence joins TRBV7-8 and TRBJ1-2; 7 nucleotides agree with TRBD1. CDR3 length equals 15 residues. Germline assignment: CDR1 SGHVS and CDR2 FQNEAQ. J lost 5 bases, V lost 5 bases, and 11 bases had no gene match. CDR3 sequence (DNA): TGTGCCAGCAGCCTGAACAGGGGAGAACTTTATGGCTACACCTTC. Protein product: CASSLNRGELYGYTF.

This chain links TRBV6-1 with TRBJ2-5; 8 bases agree with TRBD2. The CDR3 consists of 15 residues. CDR1 and CDR2 (germline): MNHNS, SASEGT. V shed 4 bases, J shed 5 bases, and the junction held 9 bases outside the gene matches. Here the CDR3 reads CASSATSGTGETQYF. In nucleotides, the CDR3 is TGTGCCAGCAGTGCTACTAGCGGCACGGGGGAGACCCAGTACTTC.

The chain employs TRBV11-3 and TRBJ1-1; D not certain. V was shortened by 1 base and J by 8 bases, with 8 bases between the two germline ends. This CDR3 is built from 12 residues. Germline V gives CDR1 SGHNT, CDR2 YENEEA. The DNA for the CDR3 is TGTGCCAGCAGCTTAGGGGCATCCGAAGCTTTCTTT. Protein product: CASSLGASEAFF.

The rearrangement joins TRBV5-8 to TRBJ1-1; D gene uncertain. Trimming left V 2 bases short and J 5 bases short, with 13 bases between. The CDR3 runs 14 residues. Per the germline V gene, CDR1 is SGHTS and CDR2 is YDEGEE. Here the CDR3 DNA reads TGTGCCAGCAGCTTAATACGAGGGAAAACTGAAGCTTTCTTT. Protein product: CASSLIRGKTEAFF.

This rearrangement joins TRBV9 to TRBJ2-1, with TRBD2 matching 14 bases. The CDR3 length is 17 residues. V lost 1 base to trimming and J lost 6 bases; unmatched junction nucleotides: 6. The germline gives CDR1 SGDLS, CDR2 YYNGEE. This CDR3 reads CASSVSPGLAGVNEQFF. The DNA of the CDR3 is TGTGCCAGCAGCGTATCCCCGGGACTAGCGGGAGTCAATGAGCAGTTCTTC.

The chain couples TRBV7-2 to TRBJ1-1; a weak D match, TRBD1 (5 bases). This CDR3 has 16 residues. The germline gives CDR1 SGHTA, CDR2 FQGNSA. Trimming took 5 bases from V and 0 from J, leaving 16 bases between them. CDR3 amino acids: CASSLPLAGMNTEAFF. The CDR3 bases are TGTGCCAGCAGCCTACCTCTGGCAGGGATGAACACTGAAGCTTTCTTT.

This sequence joins TRBV4-1 and TRBJ1-4, with 10 bases lining up with TRBD1. CDR3 length: 15 residues. The junction had 5 bases not matched to a gene; V was cut back by 0 bases and J by 10 bases. The germline V gene encodes CDR1 MGHRA and CDR2 YSYEKL. CDR3 sequence reads: CASSQDRTGGGKLFF. The CDR3 nucleotides are TGCGCCAGCAGCCAAGATAGGACAGGGGGGGGAAAACTGTTTTTT.